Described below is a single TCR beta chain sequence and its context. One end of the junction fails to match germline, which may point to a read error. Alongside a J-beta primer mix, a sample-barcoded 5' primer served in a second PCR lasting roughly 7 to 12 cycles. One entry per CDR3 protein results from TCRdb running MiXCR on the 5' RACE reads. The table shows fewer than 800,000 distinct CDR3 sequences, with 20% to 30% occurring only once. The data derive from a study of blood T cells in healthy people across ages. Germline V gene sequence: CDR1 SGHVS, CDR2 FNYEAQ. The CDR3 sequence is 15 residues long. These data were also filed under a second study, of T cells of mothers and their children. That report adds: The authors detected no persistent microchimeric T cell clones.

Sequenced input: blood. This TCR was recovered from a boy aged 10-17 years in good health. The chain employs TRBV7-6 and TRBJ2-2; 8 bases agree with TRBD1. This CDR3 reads CACSLDRGNTGELFF. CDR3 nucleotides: TGTGCCTGCAGCTTAGACAGGGGCAACACCGGGGAGCTGTTTTTT.